This T cell receptor (beta chain) was recorded in a study of T cell responses to AZD1222 COVID-19 vaccine (dated by TCRdb to 2020 to 2022). For the wider study: AZD1222 recipients whose second dose came at about 4 weeks and those whose second dose came at about 12 weeks were combined into one group, since spike-specific TCR depth and breadth did not differ between the two schedules. TCR sequencing covered approximately 230 trial participants: roughly 200 given two doses of AZD1222 and 26 given two doses of MenACWY control vaccine. Trial participants were enrolled by age into 18-55, 56-69 and 70-plus year subgroups, with around 150, 28 and 57 TCR-sequenced participants respectively.

The CDR3 regions of human TCRbeta chains were analyzed by immunosequencing. The authors' analysis ran thus. TCRs in the repertoires were matched against a reference library of SARS-CoV-2-specific TCRs that had been generated with the MIRA antigen-specificity platform. Breadth was defined as the fraction of unique TCRs that were SARS-CoV-2-associated, and depth was defined as the fraction of total T cells that were SARS-CoV-2-associated. Using the MIRA data, every spike-specific TCR was mapped to the spike region that the TCR reacted to and assigned to either a CD4 or a CD8 class. Log10-transformed breadth and depth values were compared by one-way ANOVA with Sidak's multiple comparisons tests. Here the immuneACCESS table is served through TCRdb, limited to in-frame sequences with V and J called. Missing clones are a known gap in these copies; in checked studies unresolved V genes cover under half, and the rest lacks a known reason. V and J calls and clone size are copied from that table; D and trimming were computed from the DNA. For this sample the table gives 130,000 or so clones, of which 90% to 95% were detected only once. The ten largest make up approximately 1.6% of the sample.

Interpreted using the paper, the time point label stands for: baseline before first vaccination. Vaccinee samples came from UK trials COV001 and COV002, including a single-blind randomized controlled phase 2/3 trial of AZD1222 (ChAdOx1 nCoV-19) in healthy adults. For TCRbeta chain sequencing, PBMC samples from trial participants were taken at day 0 and at day 28 after the second dose. Paper-wide results and their limitations: The 56-69-year group was small, and its depth increase did not reach significance, likely because of low power. Most participants were white British and females outnumbered males, and the authors suggested that clonal diversity may have been underestimated. Because no samples from the day 14 peak response were available, repertoires could be characterized only after the peak T cell response. Epitopes outside the regions mutated in the B.1.351 and B.1.1.7 variants were reportedly recognized by nearly half of the unique spike-specific TCRs. Conclusions about previously exposed vaccinees are limited because only 6 or 7 AZD1222 recipients were SARS-CoV-2 seropositive at baseline. CD4 TCRs associated with the vaccine covered the entire spike protein, and the dominant responses were in regions 160-218 and 743-854. After two AZD1222 doses, both the breadth and the depth of spike-specific TCRs were significantly higher than at day 0 and than in MenACWY recipients.

As to this clone: Its antigen has not been determined. Base qualities are not at hand, and no much larger clone is one base apart.

From the cysteine through the phenylalanine, the CDR3 covers 13 amino acids. CDR3 DNA is the only sequence kept; it has 39 bases, read in frame from the first base. CDR1 and CDR2 are drawn from the germline V gene (reference sequence): LNHDA, SQIVND. Ends trimmed: V by 7 bases, J by 2 bases; bases unmatched to a gene: 5. The receptor was isolated from an adult in good health. Recombination connected TRBV19 to TRBJ2-7, with TRBD2 identical over 7 junction bases. This material consisted of peripheral blood, taken on day 0 of AZD1222 vaccination. CDR3 region: CASTRREPYEQYF. At the DNA level, the sequence is TGTGCCAGTACCAGGCGGGAGCCCTACGAGCAGTACTTC.